The source of this TCR beta chain is a study of T cells expressing NK-cell markers. Study-wide context: TCR beta repertoires came from sorted CD3+CD56+NKG2C+, CD3+CD56+NKG2C- and CD3+CD56-NKG2C+ T cells.

TCRdb processed the 5' RACE reads again and assigns one entry to each CDR3 protein, with no DNA. The sample totals 130,000 to 150,000 distinct CDR3 sequences. With respect to this clonotype: The antigen remains unidentified.

This CDR3 has 14 residues. CDR1 is MNHEY and CDR2 is SVGEGT in the germline V gene. Study observations and caveats: About 1.0-8% of CD8+ T cells in over 5 donors belonged to dominant NKG2C+ clonotypes. Whether expanded NKG2C+ T cell clones were HCMV specific stayed uncertain.

The sequence was obtained from a man aged 18-30 years in good health. The sample was blood T cells: a sorted CD56 or NKG2C T cell subset, CD4+ or CD8+ T cells, or bulk PBMC T cells (not recorded which). V usage is TRBV6-2 or TRBV6-3 and J usage is TRBJ2-7; the TCRdb call, TRBD1, lacks DNA for checking. The CDR3 protein is CASSYGTGWYEQYF.